This section outlines one T cell receptor beta chain sequence together with its context. Its specificity is unknown. The record originates from a study of CD8+CD57+ T cells in acquired aplastic anemia. Study as a whole: The study obtained an average of 3.2 ug of DNA from sorted CD4+ and CD8+ cells. Study outcomes and limitations: The number of CD8+ CDR3 sequences shared by patients and controls was fewer than 35.

According to the study, genomic DNA was the template for TCR beta VDJ and CDR3 profiling. TCRdb processed the reads anew with MiXCR; each CDR3 protein has one entry. The repertoire holds 450,000 to 600,000 distinct CDR3 sequences, with under 40% as singletons. All sequencing subjects had displayed CD8+CD57+ cell expansion on flow cytometry. The CDR3 sequence is 14 residues long. The J segment lost 4 bases and the V segment lost 3 bases, leaving 2 bases of the junction unmatched. CDR1 and CDR2 (germline): KGHDR, SFDVKD. This receptor was taken from a human donor with aplastic anemia. This chain links TRBV24-1 with TRBJ1-5; 7 bases agree with TRBD1. The specimen was sorted CD4+, CD8+, or CD8+CD57+ T cells (not recorded which) from PBMCs. In nucleotides, the CDR3 is TGTGCCACCAGTGATCAGGGGGGGAATCAGCCCCAGCATTTT. Its protein product is CATSDQGGNQPQHF.